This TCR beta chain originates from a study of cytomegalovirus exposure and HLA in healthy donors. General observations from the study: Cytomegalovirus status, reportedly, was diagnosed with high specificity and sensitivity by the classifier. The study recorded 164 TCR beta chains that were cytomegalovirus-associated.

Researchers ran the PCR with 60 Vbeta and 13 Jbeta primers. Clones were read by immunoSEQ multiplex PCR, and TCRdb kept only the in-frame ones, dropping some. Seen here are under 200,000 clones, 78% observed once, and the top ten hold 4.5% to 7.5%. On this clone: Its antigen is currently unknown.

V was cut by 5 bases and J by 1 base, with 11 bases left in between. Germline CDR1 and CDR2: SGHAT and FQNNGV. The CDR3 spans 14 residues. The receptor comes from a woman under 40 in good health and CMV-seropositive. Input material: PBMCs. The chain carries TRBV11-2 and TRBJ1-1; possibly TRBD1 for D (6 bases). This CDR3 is CASSPKTGNTEAFF. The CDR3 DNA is TGTGCCAGCAGCCCGAAGACAGGGAACACTGAAGCTTTCTTT.